Below, 21 T cell receptor beta chains from the same sample are listed, as sequenced in a study of post-analysis software for immune sequencing data. Antigens of these TCRs are unknown. Unique molecular identifiers tagged the TCR beta cDNA libraries. TCRdb used MiXCR to reprocess the PCR reads, holding one entry per CDR3 protein. Of hundreds of thousands of distinct CDR3 sequences in the sample, 30% were seen once. Study outcomes and limitations: Elevated frequency relative to controls characterized roughly five TRBV segments in patients, TRBV5-6, TRBV5-1 and TRBV20-1 among them.

Sequencing used blood. The receptors were gathered from a girl aged 10-17 years with multiple sclerosis.

This rearrangement joins TRBV20-1 to TRBJ2-1; the match to TRBD2 covers 8 bases. This CDR3 contains 14 residues. Per the germline V gene, CDR1 is DFQATT and CDR2 is SNEGSKA (reference sequence). With 4 bases clipped from V and 1 base from J, the junction kept 3 bases outside the gene matches. This CDR3 is CSAKSGSSYNEQFF. CDR3 DNA sequence: TGCAGTGCTAAAAGCGGGAGTTCCTACAATGAGCAGTTCTTC.

J is TRBJ2-1 and V is TRBV29-1, with 7 bases lining up with TRBD2. Germline-derived CDR1 and CDR2 are SQVTM and ANQGSEA. There are 14 residues in the CDR3. V shed 7 bases, J shed 5 bases, and the junction held 11 bases outside the gene matches. The CDR3 loop reads CSAAMLADNNEQFF. CDR3 sequence (DNA): TGCAGCGCCGCAATGCTAGCGGATAACAATGAGCAGTTCTTC.

This clonotype has just a few counts. The chain combines TRBV4-1 with TRBJ1-2, with 8 bases identical to TRBD1. V lost 8 bases to trimming and J lost 4 bases; unmatched junction nucleotides: 6. The CDR3 extends over 13 amino acids. In germline, CDR1 is MGHRA, CDR2 YSYEKL. Here the CDR3 DNA reads TGCGCCAGCGCCGGACAGGGCAGCTATGGCTACACCTTC. This encodes CASAGQGSYGYTF.

V is TRBV20-1 and J is TRBJ2-4; possibly TRBD1 or TRBD2 for D (5 bases each). The CDR3 loop spans 14 amino acids. V was pared by 5 bases and J by 3 bases, with 14 bases between. Germline V lookup: CDR1 DFQATT, CDR2 SNEGSKA (reference sequence). Here the CDR3 reads CSAGGQGGKNIQYF. As DNA, the CDR3 is TGCAGTGCTGGCGGGCAGGGTGGCAAAAACATTCAGTACTTC.

This clonotype appeared a single time. V is TRBV5-1 and J is TRBJ1-4; D not resolved. This CDR3 comprises 16 residues. The V end was cut by 0 bases, the J end by 8 bases, with 17 bases between. Germline lookup yields CDR1 SGHRS and CDR2 YFSETQ. The CDR3 protein is CASSLDTPATSEKLFF. In DNA form, the CDR3 reads TGCGCCAGCAGCTTGGACACGCCTGCCACGTCGGAAAAACTGTTTTTT.

The chain combines TRBV20-1 with TRBJ2-3; no reliable D call. Germline V gene sequence: CDR1 DFQATT, CDR2 SNEGSKA (reference sequence). Trimming took off 1 base at V and 2 bases at J, with 7 bases between the two ends. This CDR3 is built from 13 residues. The CDR3 DNA sequence: TGCAGTGCTAGAGGGCCTTCCACAGATACGCAGTATTTT. This translates into CSARGPSTDTQYF.

This chain connects TRBV29-1 to TRBJ1-2; the D is unclear. CDR3 length equals 13 residues. V was cut by 4 bases and J by 8 bases, with 17 bases left in between. Per germline, CDR1 SQVTM and CDR2 ANQGSEA. The CDR3, as DNA: TGCAGCGTTGTTATAGGAGAACTGAGGGGCTACACCTTC. Its protein is CSVVIGELRGYTF. The full variable domain, completed using reference TRBV29-1 and TRBJ1-2, is SAVISQKPSRDICQRGTSLTIQCQVDSQVTMMFWYRQQPGQSLTLIATANQGSEATYESGFVIDKFPISRPNLTFSTLTVSNMSPEDSSIYLCSVVIGELRGYTFGSGTRLTVV.

The gene calls are TRBV5-1 and TRBJ1-6; D call uncertain. This CDR3 has 13 residues. Germline V gives CDR1 SGHRS, CDR2 YFSETQ. V lost 5 bases, J lost 8 bases, and 11 bases lay in between. CDR3 region: CASRINGDSPLHF. CDR3 sequence (DNA): TGCGCCAGCAGGATAAACGGGGATTCACCCCTCCACTTT.

V and J are TRBV12-3 or TRBV12-4 and TRBJ1-1; D is possibly TRBD1 (5 bases). The germline V and J ends were trimmed by 8 bases and 3 bases, with 19 bases remaining between them. CDR3 length: 15 amino acids. DNA of the CDR3: TGTGCCAGCTCTACACGCGGGGGTAGGGACACTGAAGCTTTCTTT. Translation gives CASSTRGGRDTEAFF.

The chain is built from TRBV28 and TRBJ2-6; 8 bases agree with TRBD1. The CDR3 is 15 residues long. V lost 4 bases, J lost 3 bases, and 2 bases stayed unmatched. The germline V gene encodes CDR1 MDHEN and CDR2 SYDVKM. CDR3 residues: CASSWGTGGANVLTF. The DNA of the CDR3 is TGTGCCAGCAGTTGGGGGACAGGTGGGGCCAACGTCCTGACTTTC.

This clonotype was seen only a few times. This sequence joins TRBV7-2 and TRBJ2-7; 7 bases are a match to TRBD2. The germline gives CDR1 SGHTA, CDR2 FQGNSA. CDR3 length: 13 amino acids. J gave up 3 bases and V 5 bases, and 4 bases lay outside the gene matches. The chain's CDR3 is CASSGAGFYEQYF. In DNA form, the CDR3 reads TGTGCCAGCAGCGGAGCGGGGTTCTACGAGCAGTACTTC.

The rearrangement links TRBV27 to TRBJ2-1; 7 bases are shared with TRBD1. Germline CDR1 and CDR2: MNHEY and SMNVEV (reference sequence). V gave up 7 bases and J gave up 10 bases; unmatched junction bases: 16. The CDR3 length is 15 residues. CDR3 region: CASIVDRRLRTEQFF. In nucleotides, the CDR3 is TGTGCCAGCATTGTGGACAGGAGGCTTCGTACCGAGCAGTTCTTC.

The J gene is TRBJ2-2, the V gene TRBV29-1; D is ambiguous. Trimming left V 3 bases short and J 4 bases short, with 9 bases between. This CDR3 spans 13 amino acids. Per the germline V gene, CDR1 is SQVTM and CDR2 is ANQGSEA. CDR3 sequence (DNA): TGCAGCGTTGACCCGCGATCCACCGGGGAGCTGTTTTTT. This codes for CSVDPRSTGELFF.

This clonotype was seen only a few times. The chain joins TRBV28 to TRBJ2-3; a possible D gene is TRBD2 (7 bases). Germline-derived CDR1 and CDR2 are MDHEN and SYDVKM. The CDR3 runs to 16 residues. The V end lost 4 bases, the J end lost 3 bases, and 17 bases lay between the germline ends. CDR3 loop: CASSWGGREWTDTQYF. The CDR3 coding sequence is TGTGCCAGCAGTTGGGGGGGGCGGGAGTGGACAGATACGCAGTATTTT.

The chain employs TRBV7-9 and TRBJ1-5; TRBD1 aligns across 10 bases. With V trimmed by 7 bases and J by 6 bases, 12 bases remained unmatched. Germline loops: CDR1 SEHNR, CDR2 FQNEAQ (reference sequence). The CDR3 is 16 residues long. CDR3: CASTTTDRGLGQPQHF. CDR3 DNA: TGTGCCAGCACAACAACCGACAGGGGGCTCGGTCAGCCCCAGCATTTT.

This clonotype showed up just once. The chain recombines TRBV10-3 with TRBJ2-4; no clear D gene. Germline V gives CDR1 ENHRY, CDR2 SYGVKD. The CDR3 runs to 15 residues. V was shortened by 3 bases and J by 2 bases, with 11 bases between the two germline ends. The CDR3 nucleotides read TGTGCCATCAGTGATAACCCGGGTCCCAAAAACATTCAGTACTTC. Encoded protein: CAISDNPGPKNIQYF.

This clonotype came up many times. This sequence joins TRBV20-1 and TRBJ2-1; the match to TRBD2 covers 10 bases. Looked up from germline, CDR1 is DFQATT and CDR2 is SNEGSKA (reference sequence). V shed 0 bases, J shed 7 bases, and the junction held 6 bases outside the gene matches. The CDR3 is 15 amino acids. CDR3: CSARDLAGERNEQFF. CDR3 DNA sequence: TGCAGTGCTAGAGATCTAGCGGGAGAAAGGAATGAGCAGTTCTTC.

Note on this clonotype: A much larger clone differs by one base, so this may be a read error. The chain combines TRBV24-1 with TRBJ2-5; 9 bases line up with TRBD2. The V segment lost 12 bases and the J segment 1 base; nucleotides outside the gene matches: 5. This CDR3 is built from 13 residues. Germline values: CDR1 KGHDR, CDR2 SFDVKD. The CDR3 DNA sequence: TGTGCCGTGTGGCGGGGGGGCCAAGAGACCCAGTACTTC. Encoded protein: CAVWRGGQETQYF.

This clonotype was counted between two and nine times. This chain links TRBV7-2 with TRBJ2-1, with D maybe TRBD1 (6 bases). Germline CDR1 SGHTA, CDR2 FQGNSA. The CDR3 spans 15 residues. V was trimmed by 5 bases and J by 1 base, leaving 12 bases between them. The CDR3, as DNA: TGTGCCAGCAGCCCCGAAGGGGGATCCTACAATGAGCAGTTCTTC. Encoded protein: CASSPEGGSYNEQFF.

This clonotype was seen more than once but under ten times. V usage is TRBV7-2 and J usage is TRBJ2-5, with D uncertain. Trimming removed 4 bases from V and 3 bases from J, with 6 bases in between. This CDR3 is built from 12 residues. Germline loops: CDR1 SGHTA, CDR2 FQGNSA. The CDR3 spells CASSSKEETQYF. The CDR3 coding sequence is TGTGCCAGCAGCTCGAAGGAAGAGACCCAGTACTTC.

This clonotype was seen a few times. This chain joins TRBV20-1 and TRBJ1-2; TRBD1 might be the D (6 bases). V was shortened by 0 bases and J by 4 bases, with 12 bases between the two germline ends. There are 14 residues in the CDR3. Germline loops: CDR1 DFQATT, CDR2 SNEGSKA (reference sequence). CDR3 DNA sequence: TGCAGTGCTAGAGATGCGGGACAAATCTATGGCTACACCTTC. Translation: CSARDAGQIYGYTF.